Listed below are T cell receptor beta chains from one sample, sequenced in a study of beta chain features in type 1 diabetes. Libraries were prepared by immunoSEQ multiplex PCR; TCRdb keeps only in-frame clonotypes and omits some of them. Of around 430,000 clones detected, approximately 30% appear once; the ten largest clones hold around 0.065%. Sequenced: naive CD4+ T cells from blood. These receptors were collected from a man aged 18 to 29 in good health. Both conserved end residues are part of each CDR3. D genes are given only for firm matches. Part of the rows lack a size; the others show once, few, many or a class for expanded clones.

J gene,V gene,clone size,D gene,CDR3 DNA,CDR3 protein
TRBJ2-1,TRBV30,NA,NA,TGTGCCGGGGCTCTTCGCGGGCGCACCTACAATGAGCAGTTCTTC,CAGALRGRTYNEQFF
TRBJ2-1,TRBV5-4,NA,TRBD2,TGTGCCAGCAGCTACAGCGGGAGGGCGGGCAATGAGCAGTTCTTC,CASSYSGRAGNEQFF
TRBJ1-4,TRBV30,few,NA,TGTGCCTGGAGTTTGGGGCCTGACGAAAAACTGTTTTTT,CAWSLGPDEKLFF
TRBJ1-1,TRBV11-2,NA,NA,TGTGCCAGCAGCTTAGAACGTCGGCTAGAAGCTTTCTTT,CASSLERRLEAFF
TRBJ2-1,TRBV30,NA,TRBD2,TGTGCCTGCCAACTCCGAGGGACTAGCAGCTACAATGAGCAGTTCTTC,CACQLRGTSSYNEQFF
TRBJ2-7,TRBV30,NA,NA,TGTGCCTGGAGTGTACAGGGCTCGACCTACGAGCAGTACTTC,CAWSVQGSTYEQYF
TRBJ2-7,TRBV27,NA,TRBD2,TGTGCCAGCAGTCGACTAGCGGGAGGGGGAGTTAGCTACGAGCAGTACTTC,CASSRLAGGGVSYEQYF
TRBJ2-1,TRBV6-6,NA,NA,TGTGCCAGCAGTTACTCAGTCAGCTCCTACAATGAGCAGTTCTTC,CASSYSVSSYNEQFF
TRBJ2-2,TRBV29-1,NA,NA,TGCAGCGTTCGAAGGGACATCAACACCGGGGAGCTGTTTTTT,CSVRRDINTGELFF
TRBJ2-7,TRBV30,few,TRBD2,TGTGCCTGGAGTCTCAGACTAGCCGAAGAGCAGTACTTC,CAWSLRLAEEQYF
TRBJ1-1,TRBV29-1,NA,NA,TGCAGCGCAGAGGGGGGGGATACTGAAGCTTTCTTT,CSAEGGDTEAFF
TRBJ2-1,TRBV7-3,NA,NA,TGTGCCAGCAGCTCGACCAGGGATAATGAGCAGTTCTTC,CASSSTRDNEQFF